The clone carrying this T cell receptor beta chain was observed a handful of times. Its antigen is as yet unknown. This entry belongs to a study of CD8 T cells in ankylosing spondylitis. General observations from the study: In ankylosing spondylitis patients, matched synovial fluid reportedly showed significant enrichment of disease-linked clones. Prior work had noted some motif variants in reactive arthritis blood and synovial fluid. One TCR beta motif, made up of about 8 highly homologous variants, appeared characteristic of ankylosing spondylitis blood. Relatively rare in peripheral blood, disease-linked clones were also CD8+.

CDR1 DFQATT and CDR2 SNEGSKA come from the germline V gene (reference sequence). The CDR3 sequence is 13 residues long. The ends were cut back, 4 bases at V and 2 bases at J, with 12 bases in the middle. Preparation of TCR beta libraries was done by quantitative 5'-RACE with molecular barcodes. TCRdb fed the 5' RACE reads into MiXCR, producing one record per CDR3 protein. The profile covers 100,000 to 150,000 distinct CDR3 sequences, with roughly 17% appearing a single time and about 33% taken by the ten largest. The TCR was taken from a male donor with ankylosing spondylitis. The chain employs TRBV20-1 and TRBJ2-7, with D unresolved. The sequenced sample consisted of blood, either unsorted or a sorted T cell fraction (not recorded which). The CDR3 loop reads CSATDIAAYEQYF. The CDR3 bases are TGCAGTGCTACAGACATCGCCGCCTACGAGCAGTACTTC.